The T cell receptor (beta chain) under discussion was sequenced for a study of follicular helper T cells after annual influenza vaccination. The protocol was immunoSEQ multiplex PCR, while the TCRdb copy is restricted to in-frame clones and leaves out a portion. The sample yields about 9,800 clones, roughly 80% seen once. Time point: 2014-2015 season, 7 days after vaccination. This CDR3 has 14 amino acids. The V gene lost 1 base and the J gene lost 6 bases, with 9 bases spanning the gap. Germline assignment: CDR1 SGHNT and CDR2 YENEEA. The material sequenced was CXCR5- memory CD4+ T cells sorted from blood, taken 7 days after influenza vaccination. The receptor was isolated from an adult who received the influenza vaccine. The V and J genes are TRBV11-3 and TRBJ2-2; a weak D match, TRBD2 (5 bases). The CDR3 coding sequence is TGTGCCAGCAGCTTAGGAGGGTCGGCCGGGGAGCTGTTTTTT. Protein: CASSLGGSAGELFF.